These 16 T cell receptor beta chains came from one sample sequenced in a study of T cells in Graves' hyperthyroidism and ophthalmopathy (dated by TCRdb to about 2019). Library creation used multiplex PCR. The instrument given in TCRdb is Illumina HiSeq 2000. TCR beta CDR3 regions were amplified from RNA transcripts. The first round of RT-PCR for the TCR CDR3 was performed with the HTBI primer set and the Qiagen OneStep RT-PCR kit. TCRdb itself trimmed the public reads at Q25 with fastp, ran MiXCR and retained productive beta chains. Rows merge per CDR3 protein into single entries with the most common DNA and genes. The sample contains about 300,000 distinct CDR3 sequences, roughly 18% of them found a single time. The ten biggest clones cover 39% of the sample. Sequencing was carried out using blood. These receptors originate from a man aged 50-59 years with Graves' ophthalmopathy.

In this sample, this clonotype turned up a few times. The V and J genes are TRBV5-6 and TRBJ2-3; 7 bases are a match to TRBD2. Unmatched junction bases numbered 4, after V lost 5 bases and J lost 4 bases. The CDR3 consists of 13 residues. CDR1 is SGHDT and CDR2 is YYEEEE in the germline V gene. CDR3 region: CASRFTSADTQYF. CDR3 DNA: TGTGCCAGCAGGTTTACTAGCGCAGATACGCAGTATTTT.

This clonotype was counted ten times or more. The rearrangement links TRBV4-1 to TRBJ2-1; no reliable D call. The ends were cut back, 0 bases at V and 2 bases at J, with 5 bases in the middle. Germline V gene data show CDR1 as MGHRA and CDR2 as YSYEKL. The CDR3 is 14 residues long. CDR3 sequence: CASSQDVTYNEQFF. The CDR3 DNA sequence: TGCGCCAGCAGCCAAGACGTTACCTACAATGAGCAGTTCTTC.

This clonotype has only a few counts. The V gene is TRBV6-5, the J gene TRBJ2-3, with D hard to call. With 0 bases removed from V and 1 base from J, the gap between germline ends came to 11 bases. The CDR3 has 16 residues. Germline CDR1 MNHEY, CDR2 SVGAGI. CDR3 protein: CASSYSTSLGTDTQYF. The CDR3 DNA is TGTGCCAGCAGTTACTCCACCAGCTTGGGCACAGATACGCAGTATTTT.

The sample holds many counts of this clonotype. This chain's CDR3 is CASRLAGDTQYF. As DNA, the CDR3 is TGTGCCAGCAGATTAGCGGGAGATACGCAGTATTTT. The V and J genes are TRBV2 and TRBJ2-3; 7 bases fit TRBD2. After removal of 6 bases from V and 5 bases from J, the junction contained 2 bases not matched to a gene. This CDR3 spans 12 amino acids. CDR1 is SNHLY, CDR2 FYNNEI, per germline.

This clonotype was seen repeatedly, ten times or more. This rearrangement joins TRBV2 to TRBJ1-1; D perhaps matches TRBD1 (5 bases). V shed 6 bases and J shed 5 bases, with 13 bases lying between them. Per germline, CDR1 SNHLY and CDR2 FYNNEI. This CDR3 contains 13 residues. The CDR3 bases are TGTGCCAGCAGCCAAGGGGTTGGGACTGAAGCTTTCTTT. This translates into CASSQGVGTEAFF. Combining the CDR3 with reference TRBV2 and TRBJ1-1 gives the whole variable domain EPEVTQTPSHQVTQMGQEVILRCVPISNHLYFYWYRQILGQKVEFLVSFYNNEISEKSEIFDDQFSVERPDGSNFTLKIRSTKLEDSAMYFCASSQGVGTEAFFGQGTRLTVV.

This clonotype was recorded many times. The chain joins TRBV11-2 to TRBJ1-2; TRBD1 matches at 7 bases. The CDR3 consists of 17 residues. V lost 4 bases, J lost 1 base, and 12 bases stayed unmatched. CDR1 and CDR2 (germline): SGHAT, FQNNGV. The CDR3 is CASSSFGARGSNYGYTF. In DNA, the CDR3 is TGTGCCAGCAGCTCCTTTGGGGCCAGGGGGAGTAACTATGGCTACACCTTC.

This clonotype was seen a few times. This sequence joins TRBV18 and TRBJ2-1; a weak D match, TRBD1 (6 bases). With 2 bases removed from V and 15 bases from J, the gap between germline ends came to 20 bases. Per the germline V gene, CDR1 is KGHSH and CDR2 is LQKENI. The CDR3 runs 14 residues. Written as DNA, the CDR3 is TGTGCCAGCTCACCAGGACCGACAGGTTCCTCCCGGTTCTTC. This gives the protein CASSPGPTGSSRFF. The whole variable domain, remainder taken from reference TRBV18 and TRBJ2-1, is NAGVMQNPRHLVRRRGQEARLRCSPMKGHSHVYWYRQLPEEGLKFMVYLQKENIIDESGMPKERFSAEFPKEGPSILRIQQVVRGDSAAYFCASSPGPTGSSRFFGPGTRLTVL.

Only a few counts were recorded for this clonotype. The chain combines TRBV24-1 with TRBJ2-7, with TRBD2 as a possible D gene (7 bases). V was shortened by 9 bases and J by 7 bases, with 12 bases between the two germline ends. The germline CDR1 and CDR2 sequences are KGHDR and SFDVKD. This CDR3 region has 11 residues. CDR3 protein: CATAAGAEQYF. For the CDR3, the DNA is TGTGCCACCGCGGCGGGGGCGGAGCAGTACTTC.

The chain has TRBV13 and TRBJ2-5; 7 bases line up with TRBD2. This CDR3 is 14 amino acids long. Germline CDR1 reads PRHDT; CDR2 reads FYEKMQ (reference sequence). Trimming cost V 6 bases and J 3 bases; bases outside gene matches: 7. CDR3 sequence: CASRDWTSEETQYF. DNA of the CDR3: TGTGCCAGCAGGGACTGGACTAGTGAAGAGACCCAGTACTTC.

This clonotype was recorded a few times. J is TRBJ2-3 and V is TRBV19; 7 bases fit TRBD2. The CDR3 is 15 amino acids. V shed 4 bases, J shed 1 base, and the junction held 5 bases outside the gene matches. The germline V gene encodes CDR1 LNHDA and CDR2 SQIVND (reference sequence). Here the CDR3 reads CASSKSGARTDTQYF. For the CDR3, the DNA is TGTGCCAGTAGTAAGAGCGGGGCTCGCACAGATACGCAGTATTTT.

Only a few counts were recorded for this clonotype. The chain is built from TRBV24-1 and TRBJ1-2; D is ambiguous. The CDR3 consists of 13 residues. The V and J ends lost 5 bases and 4 bases respectively, with 10 bases between them. In germline, CDR1 is KGHDR, CDR2 SFDVKD. CDR3 in amino acids: CATSGRWGYGYTF. CDR3 in DNA: TGTGCCACCAGTGGGAGGTGGGGCTATGGCTACACCTTC.

This clonotype was seen a few times. The chain recombines TRBV30 with TRBJ1-1; D is unresolved. The CDR3 length is 16 residues. In germline, CDR1 is GTSNPN, CDR2 SVGIG (reference sequence). With 0 bases removed from V and 3 bases from J, the gap between germline ends came to 17 bases. This CDR3 reads CAWSVQMGVKDTEAFF. For the CDR3, the DNA is TGTGCCTGGAGTGTACAAATGGGAGTGAAGGACACTGAAGCTTTCTTT.

This clonotype was seen a handful of times. The DNA for the CDR3 is TGTGCCAGCATGACTAGCGGGTACAATGAGCAGTTCTTC. This sequence encodes CASMTSGYNEQFF. The chain links TRBV2 to TRBJ2-1; 10 nucleotides match TRBD2. The CDR3 runs 13 residues. In germline, CDR1 is SNHLY, CDR2 FYNNEI. The trim removed 7 bases at V and 4 bases at J, leaving 1 base unmatched.

The genes are TRBV24-1 and TRBJ2-3; weak D call: TRBD1 (6 bases). CDR1 KGHDR and CDR2 SFDVKD come from the germline V gene. CDR3 length equals 15 residues. Trimming removed 7 bases at V and 6 bases at J, with 19 bases between. The CDR3 loop is CATSRTAGKPDTQYF. DNA of the CDR3: TGTGCCACCAGCAGGACAGCCGGGAAACCGGATACGCAGTATTTT.

V gene TRBV5-1 combines with J gene TRBJ2-7, with a tentative D call TRBD2 (7 bases). V shed 4 bases and J shed 3 bases, with 14 bases lying between them. This CDR3 contains 14 residues. Germline CDR1 is SGHRS and CDR2 is YFSETQ. The DNA of the CDR3 is TGCGCCAGCAGCAAGGAGGGGGGGCTCTACGAGCAGTACTTC. Its translation is CASSKEGGLYEQYF. The variable domain in full, completed from reference TRBV5-1 and TRBJ2-7, reads KAGVTQTPRYLIKTRGQQVTLSCSPISGHRSVSWYQQTPGQGLQFLFEYFSETQRNKGNFPGRFSGRQFSNSRSEMNVSTLELGDSALYLCASSKEGGLYEQYFGPGTRLTVT.

About this clonotype itself: This may stem from a read error, because a much larger clone lies one nucleotide away. The chain is built from TRBV7-3 and TRBJ2-2; D not resolved. CDR3 length: 14 residues. Germline V gene data show CDR1 as SGHTA and CDR2 as FQGTGA. Deletions cut 2 bases from V and 0 bases from J, with 4 bases between. CDR3 loop: CASSLQPNTGELFF. CDR3 bases: TGTGCCAGCAGCTTACAACCGAACACCGGGGAGCTGTTTTTT.